This TCR beta chain was recorded in a study of T cell responses to AZD1222 COVID-19 vaccine. The overall study: Pooled samples include second doses given at about 4 or 12 weeks. General observations from the study: In all cases, repertoires were sampled only after the peak T cell response. Spike-specific TCR repertoires showed rising breadth and depth after two AZD1222 doses.

As concerns this clone: Antigen unknown.

Germline values: CDR1 LGHNA, CDR2 YSLEER. The ends lost 1 base at V and 3 bases at J; junction bases unmatched: 3. This CDR3 region has 15 residues. Sequencing was performed with immunoSEQ multiplex PCR; in TCRdb, only in-frame clones are kept and a portion is missing. This sample has 74,000 or so clones, with approximately 85% found just once. The receptor was derived from an adult in good health. The sample here was peripheral blood, taken on day 0 of AZD1222 vaccination. V is TRBV4-3 and J is TRBJ1-2, with 9 positions matching TRBD1. The CDR3 spells CASSQGTGGYYGYTF. Here the CDR3 DNA reads TGCGCCAGCAGCCAAGGTACAGGGGGCTACTATGGCTACACCTTC.